The rows below give T cell receptor beta chains drawn from one sample of a study of shared clonotypes between healthy human individuals. TCRdb's copy holds only in-frame clones and misses some; the assay was immunoSEQ multiplex PCR. The sample includes 470,000 or so clones, almost 80% of them seen just once. The sample taken for sequencing was PBMCs. These receptors all come from a woman aged 40 to 50 in good health. Some clones in this sample may be carry-over from other donors' samples. CDR3s include the opening cysteine and the closing phenylalanine or tryptophan. Fields, in order: J gene, V gene, D gene, clone size, CDR3 DNA, CDR3 protein. D genes are given only for firm matches. Some rows have no size entry. The others give once, few or many, or a class for an expanded clone.

TRBJ2-1,TRBV14,.,.,TGTGCCAGCAGCCGAACTAGGGGGGCCTACAATGAGCAGTTCTTC,CASSRTRGAYNEQFF
TRBJ2-7,TRBV4-2,.,.,TGTGCCAGCAGCCAAGATCTAGGAGGCTCCTACGAGCAGTACTTC,CASSQDLGGSYEQYF
TRBJ1-1,TRBV9,TRBD1,.,TGTGCCAGCAGCGCGGGACAGGGAGGCACTGAAGCTTTCTTT,CASSAGQGGTEAFF
TRBJ1-2,TRBV10-3,TRBD1,.,TGTGCCATCGGGGCAGGGGGGAATGGCTACACCTTC,CAIGAGGNGYTF
TRBJ1-1,TRBV2,.,.,TGTGCCAGAGCCCCAGGGGTGGGGACTGAAGCTTTCTTT,CARAPGVGTEAFF
TRBJ2-5,TRBV21-1,.,.,TGTGCCAGCAGCACACGACAGGGAGAGACCCAGTACTTC,CASSTRQGETQYF
TRBJ2-5,TRBV19,TRBD1,few,TGTGCCACTCAGCCCGGGACAGGGATAAGAGAGACCCAGTACTTC,CATQPGTGIRETQYF
TRBJ2-5,TRBV14,.,.,TGTGCCAGCAGCCGGGCGGGACTCCTGGGAGAGACCCAGTACTTC,CASSRAGLLGETQYF
TRBJ2-6,TRBV4-2,TRBD1,many,TGTGCCAGCAGCCAACCCGGGACAGGGACATACGGGGCCAACGTCCTGACTTTC,CASSQPGTGTYGANVLTF
TRBJ1-5,TRBV7-8,.,.,TGTGCCAGCAGCCTTTTTTCGGGTCAGCCCCAGCATTTT,CASSLFSGQPQHF
TRBJ1-2,TRBV7-2,.,.,TGTGCCAGCAGCTTGGGGAACCTGAGGGGCTATGGCTACACCTTC,CASSLGNLRGYGYTF
TRBJ2-7,TRBV10-1,TRBD2,.,TGCGCCAGCAGCGAGGGGGGGCGGGAGGCCTTCTACGAGCAGTACTTC,CASSEGGREAFYEQYF
TRBJ2-7,TRBV7-9,.,.,TGTGCCAGCAGCTTAGGTGGGGGCCCCTTACGGGAGCAGTACTTC,CASSLGGGPLREQYF
TRBJ1-2,TRBV29-1,TRBD1,.,TGCAGCGTTCACATTCCGGGACAGGGCCTCTATGGCTACACCTTC,CSVHIPGQGLYGYTF
TRBJ2-1,TRBV5-1,TRBD1,.,TGCGCCAGCAGCTATGATCCGACAGGGGCTGATGAGCAGTTCTTC,CASSYDPTGADEQFF